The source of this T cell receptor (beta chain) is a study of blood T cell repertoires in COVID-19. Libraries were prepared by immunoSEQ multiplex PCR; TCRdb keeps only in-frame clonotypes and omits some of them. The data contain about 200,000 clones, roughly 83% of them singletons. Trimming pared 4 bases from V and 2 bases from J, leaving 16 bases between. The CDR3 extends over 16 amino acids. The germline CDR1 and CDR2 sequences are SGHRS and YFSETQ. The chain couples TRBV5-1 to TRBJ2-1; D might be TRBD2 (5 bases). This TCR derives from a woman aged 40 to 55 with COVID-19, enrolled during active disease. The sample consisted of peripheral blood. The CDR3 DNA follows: TGCGCCAGCAGCATTAACGGGGAGCTCCCCTACAATGAGCAGTTCTTC. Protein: CASSINGELPYNEQFF.